This T cell receptor beta chain was obtained from a study of shared clonotypes between healthy human individuals. V shed 3 bases and J 2 bases; nucleotides not matched to a gene: 4. CDR3 size: 15 residues. Germline V gene sequence: CDR1 SGHNT, CDR2 YYREEE (reference sequence). Of note for this clone: Its antigen remains unidentified.

The test was conducted at deep level. Assay: immunoSEQ multiplex PCR; the TCRdb copy retains only in-frame clones and omits some. Of around 1.5 million clones listed, under 99% are singletons. Study results and caveats: Richness estimates generally favored naive over memory subsets.

This receptor was obtained from a man aged 25-45 years in good health. Specimen: naive CD4+ T cells sorted from blood. Subset specified: CD45RA+ positively selected. This rearrangement joins TRBV5-4 to TRBJ2-3, with 9 bases identical to TRBD1. CDR3 protein: CASSSRDRVTDTQYF. The CDR3 bases are TGTGCCAGCAGCTCCCGGGACAGGGTCACAGATACGCAGTATTTT.